This T cell receptor beta chain was identified in a study of blood T cell repertoires in COVID-19. Assay: immunoSEQ multiplex PCR; the TCRdb copy retains only in-frame clones and omits some. The table has fewer than 75,000 clones, roughly 85% seen once. Looked up from germline, CDR1 is KGHSH and CDR2 is LQKENI. CDR3 length equals 13 residues. V shed 1 base and J shed 4 bases, with 7 bases lying between them. The specimen sequenced was peripheral blood. The clonotype originates from a human donor in a cohort sampled during active COVID-19. The J gene is TRBJ1-1, the V gene TRBV18, with unresolved D. CDR3 in amino acids: CASSPHLSTEAFF. The CDR3 DNA sequence: TGTGCCAGCTCACCACACTTATCCACTGAAGCTTTCTTT.